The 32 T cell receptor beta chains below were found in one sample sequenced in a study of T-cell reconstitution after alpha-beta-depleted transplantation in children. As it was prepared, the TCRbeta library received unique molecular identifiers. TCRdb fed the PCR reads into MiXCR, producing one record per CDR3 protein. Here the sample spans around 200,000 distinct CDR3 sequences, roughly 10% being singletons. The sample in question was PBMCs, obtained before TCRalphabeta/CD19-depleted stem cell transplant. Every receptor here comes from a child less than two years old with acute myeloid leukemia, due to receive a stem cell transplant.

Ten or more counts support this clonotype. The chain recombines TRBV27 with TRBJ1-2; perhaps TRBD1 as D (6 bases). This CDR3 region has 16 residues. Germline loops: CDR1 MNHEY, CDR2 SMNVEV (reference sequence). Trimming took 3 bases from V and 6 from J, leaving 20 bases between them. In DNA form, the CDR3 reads TGTGCCAGCAGTTTCGGACAGATATCAGTAATCGATGGCTACACCTTC. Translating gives CASSFGQISVIDGYTF.

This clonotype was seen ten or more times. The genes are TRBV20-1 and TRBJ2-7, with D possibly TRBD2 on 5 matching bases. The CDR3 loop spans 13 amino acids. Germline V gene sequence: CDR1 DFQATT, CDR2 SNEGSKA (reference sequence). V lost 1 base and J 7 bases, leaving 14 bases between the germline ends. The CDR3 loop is CSARGFWRSEQYF. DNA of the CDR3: TGCAGTGCTAGAGGATTCTGGAGGAGTGAGCAGTACTTC.

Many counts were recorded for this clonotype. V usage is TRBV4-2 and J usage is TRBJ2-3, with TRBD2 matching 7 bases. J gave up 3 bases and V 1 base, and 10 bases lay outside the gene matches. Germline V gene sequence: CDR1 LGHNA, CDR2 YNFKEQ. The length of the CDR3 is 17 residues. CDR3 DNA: TGTGCCAGCAGCCAAGTTTTTCGCGGGAGTGGAACAGATACGCAGTATTTT. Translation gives CASSQVFRGSGTDTQYF.

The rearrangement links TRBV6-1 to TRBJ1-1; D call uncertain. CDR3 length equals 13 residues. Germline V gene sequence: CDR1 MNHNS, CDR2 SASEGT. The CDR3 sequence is CVTRSGWNTEAFF. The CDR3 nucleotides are TGTGTCACCCGCTCCGGCTGGAACACTGAAGCTTTCTTT.

The CDR3 loop is CASSDSDGYNSPLHF. In nucleotides, the CDR3 is TGTGCCAGCAGTGATTCGGACGGTTATAATTCACCCCTCCACTTT. This rearrangement joins TRBV25-1 to TRBJ1-6, with D uncertain. The CDR3 has 15 amino acids. The germline V gene encodes CDR1 MGHDK and CDR2 SYGVNS. Between the trimmed V and J ends, which lost 3 bases and 4 bases, there was a span of 10 bases.

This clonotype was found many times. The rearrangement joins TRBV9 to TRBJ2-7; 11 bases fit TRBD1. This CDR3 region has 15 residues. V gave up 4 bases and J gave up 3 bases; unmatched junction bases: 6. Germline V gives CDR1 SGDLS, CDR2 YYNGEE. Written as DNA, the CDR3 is TGTGCCAGCAGCCCGGACAGGGGGCGCAGCTACGAGCAGTACTTC. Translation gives CASSPDRGRSYEQYF.

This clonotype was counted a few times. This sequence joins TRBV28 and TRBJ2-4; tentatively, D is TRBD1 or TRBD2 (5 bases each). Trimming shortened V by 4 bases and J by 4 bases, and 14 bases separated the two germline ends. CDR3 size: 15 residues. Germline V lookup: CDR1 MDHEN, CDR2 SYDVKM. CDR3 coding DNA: TGTGCCAGCAGTTCGGTCCGGGGCGGTAAAAACATTCAGTACTTC. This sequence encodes CASSSVRGGKNIQYF. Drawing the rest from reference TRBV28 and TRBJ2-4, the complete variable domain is DVKVTQSSRYLVKRTGEKVFLECVQDMDHENMFWYRQDPGLGLRLIYFSYDVKMKEKGDIPEGYSVSREKKERFSLILESASTNQTSMYLCASSSVRGGKNIQYFGAGTRLSVL.

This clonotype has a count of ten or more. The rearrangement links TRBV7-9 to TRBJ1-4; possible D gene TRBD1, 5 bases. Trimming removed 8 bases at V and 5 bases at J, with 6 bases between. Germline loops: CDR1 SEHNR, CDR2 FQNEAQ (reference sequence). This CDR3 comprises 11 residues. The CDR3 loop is CASRGNEKLFF. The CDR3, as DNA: TGTGCCAGCCGGGGGAATGAAAAACTGTTTTTT.

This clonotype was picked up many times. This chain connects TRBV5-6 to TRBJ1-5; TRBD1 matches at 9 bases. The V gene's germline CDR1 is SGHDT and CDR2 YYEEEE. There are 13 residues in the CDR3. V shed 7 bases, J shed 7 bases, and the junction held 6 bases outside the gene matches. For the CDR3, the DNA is TGTGCCAGCGGTCGACAGGGGGACCAGCCCCAGCATTTT. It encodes CASGRQGDQPQHF.

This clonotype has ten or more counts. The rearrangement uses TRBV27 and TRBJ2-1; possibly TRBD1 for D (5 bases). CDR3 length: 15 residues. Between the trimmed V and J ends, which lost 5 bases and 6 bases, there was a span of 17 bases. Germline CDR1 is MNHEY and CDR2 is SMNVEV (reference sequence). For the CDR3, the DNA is TGTGCCAGCAGTCCCAGCCGGGTTCAGGGCAATGAGCAGTTCTTC. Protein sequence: CASSPSRVQGNEQFF.

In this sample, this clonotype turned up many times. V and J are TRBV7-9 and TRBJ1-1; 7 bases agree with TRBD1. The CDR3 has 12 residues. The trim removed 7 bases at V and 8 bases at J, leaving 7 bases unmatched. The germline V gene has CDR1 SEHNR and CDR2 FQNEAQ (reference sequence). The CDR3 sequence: CASNLGGSEAFF. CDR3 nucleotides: TGTGCCAGCAACCTAGGGGGCTCCGAAGCTTTCTTT.

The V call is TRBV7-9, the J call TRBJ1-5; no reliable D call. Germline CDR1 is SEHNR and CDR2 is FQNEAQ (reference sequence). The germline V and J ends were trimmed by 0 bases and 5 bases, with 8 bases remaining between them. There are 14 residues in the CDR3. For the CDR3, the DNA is TGTGCCAGCAGCTTAGCAGGATCACATCAGCCCCAGCATTTT. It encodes CASSLAGSHQPQHF.

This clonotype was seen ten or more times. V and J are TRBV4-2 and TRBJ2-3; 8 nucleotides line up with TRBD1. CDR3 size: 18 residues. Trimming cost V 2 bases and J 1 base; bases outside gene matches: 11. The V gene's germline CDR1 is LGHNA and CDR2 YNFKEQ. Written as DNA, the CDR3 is TGTGCCAGCAGCCAAAGAAGGTACGGGACAGGTGGCACAGATACGCAGTATTTT. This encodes CASSQRRYGTGGTDTQYF.

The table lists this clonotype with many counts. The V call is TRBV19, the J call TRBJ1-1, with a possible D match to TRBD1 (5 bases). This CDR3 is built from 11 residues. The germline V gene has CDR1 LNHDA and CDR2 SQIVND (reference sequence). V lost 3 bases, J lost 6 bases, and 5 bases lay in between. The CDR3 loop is CASSMGAEAFF. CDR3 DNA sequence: TGTGCCAGTAGTATGGGGGCTGAAGCTTTCTTT.

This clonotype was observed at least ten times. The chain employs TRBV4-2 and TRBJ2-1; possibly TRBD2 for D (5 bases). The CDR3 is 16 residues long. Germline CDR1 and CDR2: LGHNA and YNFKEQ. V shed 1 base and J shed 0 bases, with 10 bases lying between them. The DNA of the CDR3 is TGTGCCAGCAGCCAAGCTGGACTCGGCTCCTACAATGAGCAGTTCTTC. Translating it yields CASSQAGLGSYNEQFF.

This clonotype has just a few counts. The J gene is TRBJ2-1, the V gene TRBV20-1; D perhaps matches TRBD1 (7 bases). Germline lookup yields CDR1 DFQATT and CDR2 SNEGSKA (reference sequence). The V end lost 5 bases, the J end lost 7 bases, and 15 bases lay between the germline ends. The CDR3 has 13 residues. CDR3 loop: CSAPARGANEQFF. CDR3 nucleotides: TGCAGTGCTCCAGCCAGGGGGGCGAATGAGCAGTTCTTC.

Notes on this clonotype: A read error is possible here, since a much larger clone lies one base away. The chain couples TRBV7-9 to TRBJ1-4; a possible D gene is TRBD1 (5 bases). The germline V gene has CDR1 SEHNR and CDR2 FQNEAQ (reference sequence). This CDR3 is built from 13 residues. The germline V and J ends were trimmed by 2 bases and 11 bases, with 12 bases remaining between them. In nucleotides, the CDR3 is TGTGCCAGCAGCTTAAGCGAGGACATGAAACTGTTTTTT. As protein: CASSLSEDMKLFF.

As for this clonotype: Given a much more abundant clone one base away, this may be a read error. The CDR3 region has the DNA TGTACCAGCAGCCAAGAGGGAACGCGAACCGGGGAGCTGTTTTTT. Its translation: CTSSQEGTRTGELFF. The chain uses TRBV3-1 and TRBJ2-2, with D possibly being TRBD2 (5 bases). The CDR3 consists of 15 residues. Germline V CDR1 and CDR2: LGHDT, YNNKEL (reference sequence). The whole variable domain, remainder taken from reference TRBV3-1 and TRBJ2-2, is DTAVSQTPKYLVTQMGNDKSIKCEQNLGHDTMYWYKQDSKKFLKIMFSYNNKELIINETVPNRFSPKSPDKAHLNLHINSLELGDSAVYFCTSSQEGTRTGELFFGEGSRLTVL.

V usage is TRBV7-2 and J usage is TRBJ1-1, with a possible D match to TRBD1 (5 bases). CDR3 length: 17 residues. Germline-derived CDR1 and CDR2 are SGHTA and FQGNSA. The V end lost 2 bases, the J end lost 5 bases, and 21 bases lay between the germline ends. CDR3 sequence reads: CASSLRLGYGAGTEAFF. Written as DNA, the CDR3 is TGTGCCAGCAGCTTACGCCTAGGGTATGGGGCTGGAACTGAAGCTTTCTTT. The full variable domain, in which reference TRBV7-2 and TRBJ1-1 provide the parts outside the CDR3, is GAGVSQSPSNKVTEKGKDVELRCDPISGHTALYWYRQSLGQGLEFLIYFQGNSAPDKSGLPSDRFSAERTGGSVSTLTIQRTQQEDSAVYLCASSLRLGYGAGTEAFFGQGTRLTVV.

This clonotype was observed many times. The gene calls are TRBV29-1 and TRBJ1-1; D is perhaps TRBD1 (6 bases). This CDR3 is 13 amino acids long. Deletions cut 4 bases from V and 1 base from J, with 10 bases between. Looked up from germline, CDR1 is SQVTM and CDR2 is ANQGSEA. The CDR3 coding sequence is TGCAGCGTTGGAGGGGGGACGAACACTGAAGCTTTCTTT. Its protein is CSVGGGTNTEAFF.

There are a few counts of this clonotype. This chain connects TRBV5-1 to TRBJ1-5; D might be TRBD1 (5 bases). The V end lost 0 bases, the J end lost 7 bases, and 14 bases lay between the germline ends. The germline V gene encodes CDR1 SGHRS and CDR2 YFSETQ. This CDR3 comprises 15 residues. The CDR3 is CASSLGTQPGQPQHF. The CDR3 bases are TGCGCCAGCAGCTTGGGGACCCAGCCAGGGCAGCCCCAGCATTTT. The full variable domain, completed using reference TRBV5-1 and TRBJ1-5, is KAGVTQTPRYLIKTRGQQVTLSCSPISGHRSVSWYQQTPGQGLQFLFEYFSETQRNKGNFPGRFSGRQFSNSRSEMNVSTLELGDSALYLCASSLGTQPGQPQHFGDGTRLSIL.

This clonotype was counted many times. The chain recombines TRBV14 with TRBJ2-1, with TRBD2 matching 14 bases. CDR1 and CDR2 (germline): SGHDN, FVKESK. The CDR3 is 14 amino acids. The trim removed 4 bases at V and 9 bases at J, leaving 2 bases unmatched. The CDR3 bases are TGTGCCAGCAGCCTGGGACTAGCGGGAGCTGAGCAGTTCTTC. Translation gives CASSLGLAGAEQFF. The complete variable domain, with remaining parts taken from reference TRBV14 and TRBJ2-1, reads EAGVTQFPSHSVIEKGQTVTLRCDPISGHDNLYWYRRVMGKEIKFLLHFVKESKQDESGMPNNRFLAERTGGTYSTLKVQPAELEDSGVYFCASSLGLAGAEQFFGPGTRLTVL.

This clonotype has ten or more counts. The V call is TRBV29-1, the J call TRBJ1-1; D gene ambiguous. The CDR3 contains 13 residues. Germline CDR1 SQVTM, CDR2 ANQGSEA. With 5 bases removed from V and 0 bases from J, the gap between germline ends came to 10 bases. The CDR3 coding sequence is TGCAGCGTTCTGACATTTCTGAACACTGAAGCTTTCTTT. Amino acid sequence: CSVLTFLNTEAFF.

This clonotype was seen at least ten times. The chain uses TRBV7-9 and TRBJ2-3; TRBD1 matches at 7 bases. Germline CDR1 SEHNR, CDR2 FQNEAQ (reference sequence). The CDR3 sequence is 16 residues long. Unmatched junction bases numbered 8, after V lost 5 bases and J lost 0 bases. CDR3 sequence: CASSGRTGPSTDTQYF. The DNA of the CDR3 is TGTGCCAGCAGCGGCCGGACAGGACCTAGCACAGATACGCAGTATTTT.

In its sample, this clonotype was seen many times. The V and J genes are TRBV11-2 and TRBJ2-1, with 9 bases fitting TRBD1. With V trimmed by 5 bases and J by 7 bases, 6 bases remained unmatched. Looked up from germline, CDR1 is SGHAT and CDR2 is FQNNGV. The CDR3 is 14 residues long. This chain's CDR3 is CASSQGQGRNEQFF. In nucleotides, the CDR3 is TGTGCCAGCAGCCAAGGACAGGGGAGGAATGAGCAGTTCTTC.

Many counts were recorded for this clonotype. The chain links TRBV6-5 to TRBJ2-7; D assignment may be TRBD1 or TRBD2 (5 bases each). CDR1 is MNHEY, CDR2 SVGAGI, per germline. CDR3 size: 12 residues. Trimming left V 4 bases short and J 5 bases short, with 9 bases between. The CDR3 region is CASSWDANEQYF. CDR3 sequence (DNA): TGTGCCAGCAGTTGGGACGCAAACGAGCAGTACTTC.

The CDR3 loop is CASSPSVEQFF. CDR3 nucleotides: TGCGCCAGCAGCCCTAGCGTTGAGCAGTTCTTC. The V and J genes are TRBV5-1 and TRBJ2-1; D may be TRBD2 (6 bases). The CDR3 loop spans 11 amino acids. V was cut by 4 bases and J by 9 bases, with 8 bases left in between. Germline V gives CDR1 SGHRS, CDR2 YFSETQ.

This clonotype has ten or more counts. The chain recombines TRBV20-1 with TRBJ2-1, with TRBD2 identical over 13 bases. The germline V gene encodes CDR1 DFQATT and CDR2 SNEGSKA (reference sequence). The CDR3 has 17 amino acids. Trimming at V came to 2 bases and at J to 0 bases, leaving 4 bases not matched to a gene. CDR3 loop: CSARRLAGGYSYNEQFF. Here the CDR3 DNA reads TGCAGTGCTAGAAGACTAGCGGGGGGTTACTCCTACAATGAGCAGTTCTTC.

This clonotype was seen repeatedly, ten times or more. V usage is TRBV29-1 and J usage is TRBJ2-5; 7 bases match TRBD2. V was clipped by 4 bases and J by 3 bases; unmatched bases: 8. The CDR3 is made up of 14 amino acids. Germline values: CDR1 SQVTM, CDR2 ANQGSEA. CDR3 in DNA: TGCAGCGTTGTTCAGGTCGGGGGGAAAGAGACCCAGTACTTC. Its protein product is CSVVQVGGKETQYF.

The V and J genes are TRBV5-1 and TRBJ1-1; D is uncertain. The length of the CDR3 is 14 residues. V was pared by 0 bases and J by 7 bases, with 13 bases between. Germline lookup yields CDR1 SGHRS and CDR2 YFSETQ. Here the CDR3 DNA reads TGCGCCAGCAGCTTGGTTACCCATTGGGATGAAGCTTTCTTT. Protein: CASSLVTHWDEAFF.

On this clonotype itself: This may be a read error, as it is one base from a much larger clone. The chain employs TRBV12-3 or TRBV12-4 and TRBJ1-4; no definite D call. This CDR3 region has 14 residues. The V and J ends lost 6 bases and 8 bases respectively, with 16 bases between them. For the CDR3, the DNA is TGTGCCAGCAGGGTCAGAGCGCGCTTGGAAAAACTGTTTTTT. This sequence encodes CASRVRARLEKLFF.

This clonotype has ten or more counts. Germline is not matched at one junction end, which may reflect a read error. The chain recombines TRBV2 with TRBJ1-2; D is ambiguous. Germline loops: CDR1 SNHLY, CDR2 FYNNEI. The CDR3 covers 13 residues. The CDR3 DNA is TGTGCCAGCAGCGAAGACGCAACATATGGCTACACCTTC. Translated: CASSEDATYGYTF.